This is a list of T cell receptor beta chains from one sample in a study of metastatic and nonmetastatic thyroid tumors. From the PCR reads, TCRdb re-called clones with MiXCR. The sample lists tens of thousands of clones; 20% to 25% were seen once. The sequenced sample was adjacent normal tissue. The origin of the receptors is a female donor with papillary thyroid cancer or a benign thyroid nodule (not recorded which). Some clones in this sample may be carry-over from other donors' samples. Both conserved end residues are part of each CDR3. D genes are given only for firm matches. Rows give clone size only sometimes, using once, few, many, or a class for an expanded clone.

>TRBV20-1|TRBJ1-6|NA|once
TGCAGTGCTCGCCTCCTATGGGATTCACCCCTCCGCTTT
CSARLLWDSPLRF
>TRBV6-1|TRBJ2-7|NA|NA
TGTGCCAGCAGTGGGGTTTCCTACGAGCAGTACTTC
CASSGVSYEQYF
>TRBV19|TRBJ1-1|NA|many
TGTGCCAGCACCCGGGACACTGAAGCTTTCTTT
CASTRDTEAFF
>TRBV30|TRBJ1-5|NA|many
TGTGCCTGGAGTCCCGTTGGCAATCAGCCCCAGCATTTT
CAWSPVGNQPQHF
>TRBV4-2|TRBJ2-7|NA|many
TGTGCCAGCAGCCAAGAGGGGACATCGACCTACGAGCAGTACTTC
CASSQEGTSTYEQYF
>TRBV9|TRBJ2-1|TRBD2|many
TGTGCCAGCAGCGGTGAGCTAGCGGGGGGTTACAATGAGCAGTTCTTC
CASSGELAGGYNEQFF
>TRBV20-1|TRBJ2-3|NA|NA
TGCAGTGCTAGAGCGGTAAACGTGAGGGCAGATACGCAGTGTTTT
CSARAVNVRADTQCF
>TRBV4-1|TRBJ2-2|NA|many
TGCGCCAGCAGTCCCCGAAGCGGGGAGCTGTTTTTT
CASSPRSGELFF
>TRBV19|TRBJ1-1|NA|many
TGTGCCACCCGGACGGATCTGAACACTGAAGCTTTCTTT
CATRTDLNTEAFF
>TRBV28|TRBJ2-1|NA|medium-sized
TGTGCCAGCAAATGGGACTGGGCGAACAATGAGCAGTTCTTC
CASKWDWANNEQFF
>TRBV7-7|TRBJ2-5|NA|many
TGTGCTAGCAGCTTAATGCTAGCTGATGAGACCCAGTACTTC
CASSLMLADETQYF
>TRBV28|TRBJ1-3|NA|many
TGTGCCAGCAGGATAACGGGACGTTGGACTGGAAACACCATATATTTT
CASRITGRWTGNTIYF
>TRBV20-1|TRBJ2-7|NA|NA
TGCAGTGCTAGAGGGCTCTCCTACGAGCAGTACTTC
CSARGLSYEQYF
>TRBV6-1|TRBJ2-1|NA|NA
TGTGCCAGCAGTCACCCGTCCAATGAGCAGTTCTTC
CASSHPSNEQFF
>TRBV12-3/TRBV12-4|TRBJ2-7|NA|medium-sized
TGTGCCAGCAGTTTTGGGGGGTTCGGATCCTACGAGCAGTACTTC
CASSFGGFGSYEQYF
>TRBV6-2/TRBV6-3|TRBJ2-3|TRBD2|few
TGTGCCAGCAGTCCACCTAGCGGCCCAGGGGATACGCAGTATTTT
CASSPPSGPGDTQYF
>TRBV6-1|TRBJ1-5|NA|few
TGTGCCAGCAGAGACCTAGTTTTGGGCCGGCTTACCAATCAGCCCCAGCATTTT
CASRDLVLGRLTNQPQHF
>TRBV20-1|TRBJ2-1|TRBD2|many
TGCAGTGCTAGTAGATTTGCTAGCGGGAGCAATGAGCAGTTCTTC
CSASRFASGSNEQFF
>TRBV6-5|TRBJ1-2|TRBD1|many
TGTGCCAGCAGTTACGCAGACAGGGAGTCTAACTATGGCAACACCTTC
CASSYADRESNYGNTF
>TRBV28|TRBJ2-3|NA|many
TGTGCCAGTAGTTCCCCCGCGAGACGTAGCACAGATACGCAGTATTTT
CASSSPARRSTDTQYF
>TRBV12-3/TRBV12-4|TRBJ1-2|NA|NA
TGTGCCAGCACTATCAGGGGCTGGGGGGGCTACACCTTC
CASTIRGWGGYTF
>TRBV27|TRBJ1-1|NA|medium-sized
TGTGCCAGCAGTAATGACGATTCGGACACTGAAGCTTTCTTT
CASSNDDSDTEAFF
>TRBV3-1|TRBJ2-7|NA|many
TGTGCCAGCAGCCGCCCGGGACGGCCACCGGAGTACTTC
CASSRPGRPPEYF
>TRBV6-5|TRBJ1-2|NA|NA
TGTGCCAGCAGTTACATAGGTGTCGACTATGGCTACACCTTC
CASSYIGVDYGYTF
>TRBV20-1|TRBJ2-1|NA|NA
TGCAGTGCTAGCTCCCGGGCCGAGAAAAGAGATGAGCAGTTCTTC
CSASSRAEKRDEQFF
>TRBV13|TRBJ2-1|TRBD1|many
TGTGCCAGCAGCTTAAGGGGGCGAGGGAATGAGCAGTTCTTC
CASSLRGRGNEQFF
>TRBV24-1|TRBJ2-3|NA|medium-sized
TGTGCCACCCGGAGGGGAGATACGCAGTATTTT
CATRRGDTQYF
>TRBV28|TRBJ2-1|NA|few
TGTGCCAGACGGGACTCTTCTTACAGTGAGCAGTTCTTC
CARRDSSYSEQFF